One sample yielded the 13 T cell receptor beta chains listed below, sequenced in a study of cytotoxic CD8 clonotypes in ibrutinib-treated CLL. The method was immunoSEQ multiplex PCR; TCRdb's version includes in-frame clones alone and lacks a portion of them. The sample holds about 300,000 clones, around 69% seen once. The sample in question was PBMCs, obtained at disease progression, from a patient treated with ibrutinib. The receptors originated from a human donor with chronic lymphocytic leukemia.

The gene calls are TRBV6-1 and TRBJ1-1; maybe TRBD1 (6 bases). The germline V gene has CDR1 MNHNS and CDR2 SASEGT. Trimming cost V 6 bases and J 0 bases, with 8 bases left between them. The CDR3 has 13 amino acids. The chain's CDR3 is CASRGQMNTEAFF. In DNA form, the CDR3 reads TGTGCCAGCAGAGGACAGATGAACACTGAAGCTTTCTTT.

The chain employs TRBV7-2 and TRBJ2-7; D might be TRBD1 (5 bases). CDR3 length: 14 amino acids. The germline V gene has CDR1 SGHTA and CDR2 FQGNSA. The germline V and J ends were trimmed by 3 bases and 5 bases, with 14 bases remaining between them. The CDR3 coding sequence is TGTGCCAGCAGCTTGGCAGGGCCGTTCGACGAGCAGTACTTC. This codes for CASSLAGPFDEQYF.

CDR3 coding DNA: TGTGCCAGCCCCCACAGGACTAGCGGGAGACATACTCAAGAGACCCAGTACTTC. It translates to CASPHRTSGRHTQETQYF. V and J are TRBV25-1 and TRBJ2-5; 13 bases fit TRBD2. V lost 8 bases and J lost 2; bases outside the gene matches: 14. The germline V gene encodes CDR1 MGHDK and CDR2 SYGVNS. The CDR3 extends over 18 amino acids.

This chain connects TRBV9 to TRBJ2-3; a possible D gene is TRBD2 (5 bases). This CDR3 spans 14 amino acids. Germline assignment: CDR1 SGDLS and CDR2 YYNGEE. V lost 5 bases and J lost 3, with 13 bases in between. CDR3 coding DNA: TGTGCCAGCAGTACGGGAAAACTTACAGATACGCAGTATTTT. Encoded protein: CASSTGKLTDTQYF.

This clone was counted only a few times. This sequence joins TRBV4-3 and TRBJ2-5, with TRBD2 matching 11 bases. J gave up 3 bases and V 1 base, and 13 bases lay outside the gene matches. Germline values: CDR1 LGHNA, CDR2 YSLEER. This CDR3 comprises 19 residues. In nucleotides, the CDR3 is TGCGCCAGCAGCCAAGCACTAGCGGGAGTGGTGGGGCGTGAAGAGACCCAGTACTTC. Its translation: CASSQALAGVVGREETQYF.

The chain couples TRBV5-4 to TRBJ1-1; D is undetermined. This CDR3 is 14 amino acids long. Between the trimmed V and J ends, which lost 1 base and 2 bases, there was a span of 9 bases. From germline, CDR1 is SGHNT and CDR2 YYREEE (reference sequence). The CDR3, as DNA: TGTGCCAGCAGCTTGCCAAAACTCAACACTGAAGCTTTCTTT. This sequence encodes CASSLPKLNTEAFF. Supplemented by reference TRBV5-4 and TRBJ1-1, the full variable domain reads ETGVTQSPTHLIKTRGQQVTLRCSSQSGHNTVSWYQQALGQGPQFIFQYYREEENGRGNFPPRFSGLQFPNYSSELNVNALELDDSALYLCASSLPKLNTEAFFGQGTRLTVV.

The chain employs TRBV29-1 and TRBJ2-3, with 12 bases matching TRBD2. Per germline, CDR1 SQVTM and CDR2 ANQGSEA. The CDR3 spans 16 residues. Losses at the gene ends were 0 bases for V and 0 bases for J; bases not matched to a gene: 1. The CDR3 DNA follows: TGCAGCGTTGAAGATGGGACTAGCGGGAGCACAGATACGCAGTATTTT. This gives the protein CSVEDGTSGSTDTQYF.

This clone showed up just a few times. The chain joins TRBV15 to TRBJ1-6; 8 bases are a match to TRBD1. The CDR3 has 14 amino acids. V lost 6 bases, J lost 7 bases, and 5 bases stayed unmatched. Germline V gene lookup returns CDR1 LNHNV and CDR2 YYDKDF (reference sequence). For the CDR3, the DNA is TGTGCCACCAGTTTGGACAGGGCCAATTCACCCCTCCACTTT. Translated, it gives CATSLDRANSPLHF.

This clone was recorded once. V is TRBV19 and J is TRBJ1-5; TRBD1 might be the D (5 bases). The germline gives CDR1 LNHDA, CDR2 SQIVND (reference sequence). The CDR3 contains 14 residues. Trimming removed 0 bases at V and 6 bases at J, with 9 bases between. CDR3 sequence reads: CASSIEGGVQPQHF. The CDR3 DNA reads TGTGCCAGTAGTATAGAGGGAGGGGTTCAGCCCCAGCATTTT.

The chain combines TRBV9 with TRBJ2-1; tentatively, D is TRBD1 or TRBD2 (5 bases each). The V end was cut by 0 bases, the J end by 0 bases, with 10 bases between. CDR1 and CDR2 (germline): SGDLS, YYNGEE. The CDR3 has 16 residues. DNA of the CDR3: TGTGCCAGCAGCGTAGGGGGACCCAGCTCCTACAATGAGCAGTTCTTC. Residues: CASSVGGPSSYNEQFF. The whole variable domain, remainder taken from reference TRBV9 and TRBJ2-1, is DSGVTQTPKHLITATGQRVTLRCSPRSGDLSVYWYQQSLDQGLQFLIQYYNGEERAKGNILERFSAQQFPDLHSELNLSSLELGDSALYFCASSVGGPSSYNEQFFGPGTRLTVL.

This clone was seen only a few times. The same CDR3 arises from other DNA sequences in this sample as well. The V call is TRBV7-3, the J call TRBJ2-2; the D is unclear. Deletions cut 2 bases from V and 1 base from J, with 5 bases between. The CDR3 runs to 14 residues. The germline V gene encodes CDR1 SGHTA and CDR2 FQGTGA. The CDR3 DNA is TGTGCCAGCAGCTTAGGTTTGAACACCGGGGAGCTGTTTTTT. As protein: CASSLGLNTGELFF.

The rearrangement links TRBV10-2 to TRBJ2-1; 13 nucleotides agree with TRBD2. The CDR3 runs 17 residues. V was clipped by 5 bases and J by 4 bases; unmatched bases: 8. Germline V gene sequence: CDR1 WSHSY, CDR2 SAAADI. The CDR3 bases are TGCGCCAGCAGTTTCTTCCGGACTAGCGGGGGATACAATGAGCAGTTCTTC. Encoded protein: CASSFFRTSGGYNEQFF.

The chain combines TRBV11-3 with TRBJ2-3, with a possible D match to TRBD2 (6 bases). With 6 bases removed from V and 2 bases from J, the gap between germline ends came to 18 bases. Germline V gene lookup returns CDR1 SGHNT and CDR2 YENEEA. The CDR3 consists of 16 residues. CDR3 bases: TGTGCCAGCAGTTCGGCCCTCGGGGGAGACACAGATACGCAGTATTTT. As protein: CASSSALGGDTDTQYF.